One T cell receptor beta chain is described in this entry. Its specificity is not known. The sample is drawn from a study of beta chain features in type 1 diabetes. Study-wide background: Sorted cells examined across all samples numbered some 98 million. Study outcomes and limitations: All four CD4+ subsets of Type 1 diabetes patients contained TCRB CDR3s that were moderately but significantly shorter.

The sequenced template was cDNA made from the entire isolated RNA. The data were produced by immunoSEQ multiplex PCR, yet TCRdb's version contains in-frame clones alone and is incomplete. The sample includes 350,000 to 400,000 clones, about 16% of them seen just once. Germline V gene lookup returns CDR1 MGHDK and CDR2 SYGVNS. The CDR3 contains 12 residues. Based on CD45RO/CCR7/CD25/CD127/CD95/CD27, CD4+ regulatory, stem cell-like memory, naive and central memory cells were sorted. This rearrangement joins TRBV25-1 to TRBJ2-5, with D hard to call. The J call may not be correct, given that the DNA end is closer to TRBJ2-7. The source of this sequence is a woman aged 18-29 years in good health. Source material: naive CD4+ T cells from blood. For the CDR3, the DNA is TGTGCCAGCAGTGCTTATACCTACGAGCAGTACTTC. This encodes CASSAYTYEQYF.